This paragraph covers one T cell receptor beta chain sequence. The antigen is not known. These data originate in a study of human T cells and chemical hapten exposure. As for time point: patch test 1, 2 weeks after DPC sensitization. Regarding treatment: therapeutic diphenylcyclopropenone sensitization with weekly scalp DPC. Samples of blood were obtained prior to the application of each patch test. People who gave samples had alopecia, were 18 to 70 years old, and were suitable for DPC. Study-wide results and limits: Having alopecia, donors may respond immunologically unlike healthy people.

What the library attached to individual cDNA molecules were unique molecular identifiers. TCRdb analysed the RACE reads with MiXCR anew, one entry per CDR3 protein. The repertoire holds some 350,000 distinct CDR3 sequences, under 9% seen once, with 7.5% to 9% in the top ten. The CDR3 has 15 residues. Per the germline V gene, CDR1 is MNHEY and CDR2 is SMNVEV (reference sequence). J was trimmed by 5 bases and V by 8 bases; bases with no gene match: 13. The clonotype originates from a woman in her late teens or twenties with alopecia areata. Some clones in this sample may be carry-over from other donors' samples. The chain couples TRBV27 to TRBJ1-2; 8 bases line up with TRBD1. Sequencing used whole blood, obtained in connection with sensitization to the hapten diphenylcyclopropenone (DPC). This CDR3 reads CASRTTGTGEYGYTF. The CDR3 DNA is TGTGCCAGCCGTACCACCGGGACAGGAGAATATGGCTACACCTTC.